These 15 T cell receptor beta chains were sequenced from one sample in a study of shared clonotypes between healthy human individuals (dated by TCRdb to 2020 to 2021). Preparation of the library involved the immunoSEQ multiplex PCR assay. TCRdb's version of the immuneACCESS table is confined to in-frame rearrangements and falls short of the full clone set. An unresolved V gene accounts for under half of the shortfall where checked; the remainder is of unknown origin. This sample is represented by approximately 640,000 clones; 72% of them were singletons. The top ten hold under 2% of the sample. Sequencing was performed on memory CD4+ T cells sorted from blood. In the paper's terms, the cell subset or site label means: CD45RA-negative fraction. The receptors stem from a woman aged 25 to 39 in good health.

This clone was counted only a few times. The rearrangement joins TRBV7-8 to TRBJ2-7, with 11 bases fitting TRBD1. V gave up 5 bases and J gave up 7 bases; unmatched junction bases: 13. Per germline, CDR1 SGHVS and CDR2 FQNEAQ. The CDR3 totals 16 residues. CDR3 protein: CASSILLGTGGKEQYF. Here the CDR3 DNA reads TGTGCCAGCAGCATCCTACTCGGGACAGGGGGAAAAGAGCAGTACTTC.

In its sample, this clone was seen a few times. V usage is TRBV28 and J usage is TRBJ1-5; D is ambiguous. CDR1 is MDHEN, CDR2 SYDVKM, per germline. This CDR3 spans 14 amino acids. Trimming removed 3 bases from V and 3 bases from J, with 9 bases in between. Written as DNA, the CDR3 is TGTGCCAGCAGTTTGGGCAGGCACAATCAGCCCCAGCATTTT. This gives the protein CASSLGRHNQPQHF.

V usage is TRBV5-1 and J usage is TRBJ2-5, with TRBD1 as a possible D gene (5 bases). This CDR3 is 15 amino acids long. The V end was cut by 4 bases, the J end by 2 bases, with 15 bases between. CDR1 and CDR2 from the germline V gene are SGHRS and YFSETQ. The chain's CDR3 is CASSRSSQGQETQYF. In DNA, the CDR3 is TGCGCCAGCAGCCGGTCGAGCCAGGGTCAAGAGACCCAGTACTTC.

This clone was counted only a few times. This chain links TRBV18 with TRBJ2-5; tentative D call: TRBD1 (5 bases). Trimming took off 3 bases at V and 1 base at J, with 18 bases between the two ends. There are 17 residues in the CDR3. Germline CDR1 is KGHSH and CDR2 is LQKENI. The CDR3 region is CASSPGPEWTAQETQYF. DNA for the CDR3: TGTGCCAGCTCACCGGGGCCTGAATGGACGGCCCAAGAGACCCAGTACTTC.

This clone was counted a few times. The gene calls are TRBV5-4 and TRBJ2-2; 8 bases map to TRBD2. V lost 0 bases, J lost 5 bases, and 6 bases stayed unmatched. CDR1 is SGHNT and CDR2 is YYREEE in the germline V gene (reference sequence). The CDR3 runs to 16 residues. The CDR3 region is CASSLVAGLRTGELFF. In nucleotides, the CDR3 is TGTGCCAGCAGCTTGGTAGCGGGACTGCGGACCGGGGAGCTGTTTTTT. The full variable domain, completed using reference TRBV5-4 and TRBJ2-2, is ETGVTQSPTHLIKTRGQQVTLRCSSQSGHNTVSWYQQALGQGPQFIFQYYREEENGRGNFPPRFSGLQFPNYSSELNVNALELDDSALYLCASSLVAGLRTGELFFGEGSRLTVL.

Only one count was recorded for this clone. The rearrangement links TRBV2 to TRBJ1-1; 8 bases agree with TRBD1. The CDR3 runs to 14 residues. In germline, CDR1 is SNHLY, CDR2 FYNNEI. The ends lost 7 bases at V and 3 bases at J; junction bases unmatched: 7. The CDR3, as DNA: TGTGCCAGCACCGAAACAGGGGGTTACACTGAAGCTTTCTTT. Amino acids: CASTETGGYTEAFF.

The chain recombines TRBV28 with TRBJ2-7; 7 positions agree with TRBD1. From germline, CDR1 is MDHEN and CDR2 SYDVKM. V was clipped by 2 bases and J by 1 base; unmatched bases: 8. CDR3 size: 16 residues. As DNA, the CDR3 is TGTGCCAGCAGTTTAAACTCCGGGACAGTTTCCTACGAGCAGTACTTC. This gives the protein CASSLNSGTVSYEQYF.

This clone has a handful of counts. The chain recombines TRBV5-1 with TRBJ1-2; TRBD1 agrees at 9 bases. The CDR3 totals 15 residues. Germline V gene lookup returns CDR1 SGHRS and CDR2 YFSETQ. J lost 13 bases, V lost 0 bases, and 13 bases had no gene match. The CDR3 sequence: CASSLAGGTGQECTF. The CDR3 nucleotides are TGCGCCAGCAGCTTGGCCGGCGGGACAGGGCAGGAGTGCACCTTC.

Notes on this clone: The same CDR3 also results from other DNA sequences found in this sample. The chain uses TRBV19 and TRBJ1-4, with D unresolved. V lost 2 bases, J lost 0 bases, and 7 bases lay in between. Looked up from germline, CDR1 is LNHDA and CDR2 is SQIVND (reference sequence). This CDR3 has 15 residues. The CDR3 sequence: CASSIQSATNEKLFF. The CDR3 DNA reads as TGTGCCAGTAGTATACAGTCTGCAACTAATGAAAAACTGTTTTTT.

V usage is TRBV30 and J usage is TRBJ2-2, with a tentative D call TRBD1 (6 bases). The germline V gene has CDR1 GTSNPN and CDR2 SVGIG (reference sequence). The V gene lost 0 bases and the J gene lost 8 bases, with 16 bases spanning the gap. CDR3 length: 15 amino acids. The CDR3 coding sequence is TGTGCCTGGAGTGTAATCCAGGGGTCTGCGGGGGAGCTGTTTTTT. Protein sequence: CAWSVIQGSAGELFF.

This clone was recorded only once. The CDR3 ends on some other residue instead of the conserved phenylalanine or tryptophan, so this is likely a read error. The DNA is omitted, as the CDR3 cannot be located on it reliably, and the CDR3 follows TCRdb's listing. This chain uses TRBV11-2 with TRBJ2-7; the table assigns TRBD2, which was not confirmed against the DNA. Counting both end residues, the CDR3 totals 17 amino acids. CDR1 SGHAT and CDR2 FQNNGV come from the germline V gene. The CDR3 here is CASSSNSPFRVGGGISL.

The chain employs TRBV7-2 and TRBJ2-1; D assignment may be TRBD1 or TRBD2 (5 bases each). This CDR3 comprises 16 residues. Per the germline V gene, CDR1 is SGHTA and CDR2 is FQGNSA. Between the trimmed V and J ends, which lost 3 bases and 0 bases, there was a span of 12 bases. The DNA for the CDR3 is TGTGCCAGCAGCTTCCGAGGGGCAAGCTCCTACAATGAGCAGTTCTTC. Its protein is CASSFRGASSYNEQFF.

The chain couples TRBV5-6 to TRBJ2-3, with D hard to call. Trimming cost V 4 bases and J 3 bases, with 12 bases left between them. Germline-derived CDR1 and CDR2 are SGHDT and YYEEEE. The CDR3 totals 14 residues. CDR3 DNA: TGTGCCAGCAGCAAGACCCTTGGGACAGATACGCAGTATTTT. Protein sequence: CASSKTLGTDTQYF.

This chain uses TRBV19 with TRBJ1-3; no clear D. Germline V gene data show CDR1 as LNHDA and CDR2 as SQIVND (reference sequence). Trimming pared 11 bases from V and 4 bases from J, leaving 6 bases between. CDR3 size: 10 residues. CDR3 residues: CASVGNTIYF. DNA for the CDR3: TGTGCCTCCGTGGGAAACACCATATATTTT. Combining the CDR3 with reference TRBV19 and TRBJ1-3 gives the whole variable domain DGGITQSPKYLFRKEGQNVTLSCEQNLNHDAMYWYRQDPGQGLRLIYYSQIVNDFQKGDIAEGYSVSREKKESFPLTVTSAQKNPTAFYLCASVGNTIYFGEGSWLTVV.

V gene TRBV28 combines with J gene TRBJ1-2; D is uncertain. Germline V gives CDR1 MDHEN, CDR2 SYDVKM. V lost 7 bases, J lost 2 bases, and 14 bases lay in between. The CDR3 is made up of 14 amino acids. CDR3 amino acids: CASTPAERNYGYTF. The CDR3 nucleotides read TGTGCCAGCACCCCTGCTGAGCGGAACTATGGCTACACCTTC.